These T cell receptor beta chains were read from a single sample in a study of shared clonotypes between healthy human individuals. Repertoires were generated with immunoSEQ multiplex PCR, while TCRdb's copy carries only in-frame clones and drops some. In the table there are millions of clones, more than 85% of which are singletons. Sequences were obtained from naive CD8+ T cells from PBMCs. Receptors were obtained from a man aged 18 to 30 in good health. Some clones in this sample may be carry-over from other donors' samples. Both conserved end residues are part of each CDR3. Fields, in order: clone size, D gene, J gene, V gene, CDR3 protein, CDR3 DNA. The D gene is left open where the match is weak. Clone size appears in some rows only: once, few, many, or a class for an expanded clone.

. | . | TRBJ2-2 | TRBV13 | CASSYRPDANTGELFF | TGTGCCAGCAGCTATCGACCAGACGCGAACACCGGGGAGCTGTTTTTT
once | . | TRBJ2-7 | TRBV5-4 | CASSLGGDYVQYF | TGTGCCAGCAGCTTGGGCGGGGATTACGTGCAGTACTTC
few | . | TRBJ1-2 | TRBV7-9 | CASSLGGRGYTF | TGTGCCAGCAGCTTAGGGGGACGGGGCTACACCTTC
. | TRBD2 | TRBJ2-7 | TRBV7-2 | CASSLSRGRINYEQYF | TGTGCCAGCAGCTTATCACGCGGGAGGATCAACTACGAGCAGTACTTC
. | . | TRBJ2-3 | TRBV14 | CASSLRYGGSTDTQYF | TGTGCCAGCAGCCTAAGATATGGGGGAAGCACAGATACGCAGTATTTT
. | TRBD2 | TRBJ2-7 | TRBV5-1 | CASSWDKAGGSYEQYF | TGCGCCAGCAGCTGGGATAAAGCGGGAGGCTCCTACGAGCAGTACTTC
. | . | TRBJ1-4 | TRBV30 | CAWSSGRAATNEKLFF | TGTGCCTGGAGTTCGGGCAGGGCCGCAACTAATGAAAAACTGTTTTTT
. | . | TRBJ2-3 | TRBV11-2 | CAIIARSTPYF | TGTGCCATCATAGCCCGCTCTACCCCGTATTTT
. | TRBD1 | TRBJ1-2 | TRBV5-1 | CASSLGGGGGYTF | TGCGCCAGCAGCTTGGGAGGGGGCGGTGGCTACACCTTC
once | TRBD2 | TRBJ2-1 | TRBV4-1 | CASSQEDATLAGINEQFF | TGCGCCAGCAGCCAAGAAGACGCTACACTAGCGGGTATAAATGAGCAGTTCTTC
. | . | TRBJ1-5 | TRBV28 | CASNPHGAFRPQHF | TGTGCCAGCAATCCGCACGGGGCCTTTAGGCCCCAGCATTTT
few | TRBD1 | TRBJ1-1 | TRBV7-9 | CASSPSGQIHTEAFF | TGTGCCAGCAGCCCCTCGGGACAGATCCACACTGAAGCTTTCTTT
. | TRBD2 | TRBJ2-3 | TRBV7-3 | CASSLTSGSRDTQYF | TGTGCCAGCAGTTTGACTAGCGGGAGTAGAGATACGCAGTATTTT
. | TRBD1 | TRBJ2-5 | TRBV27 | CASSPPGTGRMPQYF | TGTGCCAGCAGTCCCCCCGGGACAGGGAGAATGCCCCAGTACTTC
. | . | TRBJ2-7 | TRBV9 | CASSVGAGTSYEQYF | TGTGCCAGCAGCGTAGGGGCAGGGACCTCCTACGAGCAGTACTTC
once | TRBD1 | TRBJ1-4 | TRBV9 | CASSPRTGIEKLFF | TGTGCCAGCAGCCCACGGACAGGGATTGAAAAACTGTTTTTT
. | TRBD2 | TRBJ2-7 | TRBV4-1 | CASSQFGYGTSYEQYF | TGCGCCAGCAGCCAATTTGGGTACGGGACTAGCTACGAGCAGTACTTC
. | . | TRBJ2-7 | TRBV6-5 | CASGTRSSYEQYF | TGTGCCAGCGGGACCAGGAGCTCCTACGAGCAGTACTTC
once | TRBD1 | TRBJ2-7 | TRBV27 | CASSFSTGEYEQYF | TGTGCCAGCAGTTTCTCGACAGGGGAATACGAGCAGTACTTC
. | . | TRBJ2-1 | TRBV11-2 | CASSLVRGRHNEQFF | TGTGCCAGCAGCTTAGTTCGTGGACGTCACAATGAGCAGTTCTTC
. | TRBD1 | TRBJ2-7 | TRBV7-9 | CASSERTGAQFGEQYF | TGTGCCAGCAGCGAGAGAACAGGGGCCCAGTTTGGCGAGCAGTACTTC
. | TRBD2 | TRBJ2-7 | TRBV4-1 | CASSPLGLAGTYEQYF | TGCGCCAGCAGCCCCCTTGGGCTAGCGGGGACCTACGAGCAGTACTTC
. | . | TRBJ1-2 | TRBV30 | CAKEAAFYGYTF | TGTGCCAAGGAGGCGGCCTTCTATGGCTACACCTTC
. | TRBD1 | TRBJ1-1 | TRBV7-8 | CASSAPGQGYTEAFF | TGTGCCAGCAGCGCGCCTGGACAGGGTTACACTGAAGCTTTCTTT
. | TRBD1 | TRBJ2-5 | TRBV6-1 | CASSPGTGLGETQYF | TGTGCCAGCAGTCCAGGGACAGGGCTAGGGGAGACCCAGTACTTC
. | TRBD1 | TRBJ2-7 | TRBV6-1 | CASSADRGYTGDEQYF | TGTGCCAGCAGTGCTGACAGGGGCTATACCGGGGATGAGCAGTACTTC
. | . | TRBJ2-7 | TRBV9 | CASSARWSYEQYF | TGTGCCAGCAGCGCCCGTTGGTCCTACGAGCAGTACTTC
once | . | TRBJ2-1 | TRBV5-8 | CASNLGPNEQFF | TGTGCCAGCAATCTGGGCCCCAATGAGCAGTTCTTC
. | . | TRBJ2-1 | TRBV19 | CASSMGAVPYNEQFF | TGTGCCAGTAGTATGGGGGCAGTCCCCTACAATGAGCAGTTCTTC
. | TRBD2 | TRBJ2-7 | TRBV13 | CASSHSGSYEQYF | TGTGCCAGCAGCCACAGCGGGAGCTACGAGCAGTACTTC
. | . | TRBJ1-3 | TRBV28 | CASKNAWGNTIYF | TGTGCCAGCAAAAACGCATGGGGAAACACCATATATTTT
few | TRBD2 | TRBJ2-7 | TRBV9 | CASSTSGSGYEQYF | TGTGCCAGCAGCACCAGCGGGAGTGGGTACGAGCAGTACTTC
. | TRBD1 | TRBJ2-1 | TRBV6-5 | CASSPGTGSNEQFF | TGTGCCAGCAGTCCTGGGACAGGGAGTAATGAGCAGTTCTTC
. | . | TRBJ1-2 | TRBV11-2 | CASSLGGQGPLYGYTF | TGTGCCAGCAGCTTAGGGGGGCAGGGGCCGCTCTATGGCTACACCTTC
. | . | TRBJ2-5 | TRBV29-1 | CSVDASSVWYF | TGCAGCGTTGATGCTTCCTCGGTCTGGTACTTC
. | . | TRBJ1-1 | TRBV6-1 | CASSVTQDYEAFF | TGTGCCAGCAGTGTGACACAAGATTATGAAGCTTTCTTT
. | TRBD2 | TRBJ2-7 | TRBV7-2 | CASSGYSGTKPLRGQYF | TGTGCCAGCAGCGGGTATAGCGGGACCAAACCTCTACGAGGGCAGTACTTC
once | . | TRBJ2-7 | TRBV11-2 | CASSSFPYEQYF | TGTGCCAGCAGCTCATTCCCCTACGAGCAGTACTTC
. | . | TRBJ2-7 | TRBV11-2 | CASSLVGIGRTVGSYEQYF | TGTGCCAGCAGCTTAGTCGGTATAGGGCGAACTGTGGGTTCCTACGAGCAGTACTTC